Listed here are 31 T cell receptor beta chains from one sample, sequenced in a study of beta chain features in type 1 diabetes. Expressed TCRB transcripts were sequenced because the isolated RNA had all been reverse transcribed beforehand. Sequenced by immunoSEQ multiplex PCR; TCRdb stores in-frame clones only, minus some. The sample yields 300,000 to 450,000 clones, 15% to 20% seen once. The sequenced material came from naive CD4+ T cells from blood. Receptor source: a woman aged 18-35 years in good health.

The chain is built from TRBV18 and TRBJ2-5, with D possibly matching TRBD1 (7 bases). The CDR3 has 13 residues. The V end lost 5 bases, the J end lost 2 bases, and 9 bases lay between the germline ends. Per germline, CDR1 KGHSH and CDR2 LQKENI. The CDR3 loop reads CASSSGGQETQYF. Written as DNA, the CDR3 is TGTGCCAGCTCATCAGGGGGGCAAGAGACCCAGTACTTC.

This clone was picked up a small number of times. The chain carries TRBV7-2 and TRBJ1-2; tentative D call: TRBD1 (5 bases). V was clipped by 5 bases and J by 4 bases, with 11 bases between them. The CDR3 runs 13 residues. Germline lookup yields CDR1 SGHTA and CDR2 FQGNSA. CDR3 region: CASSDNRPYGYTF. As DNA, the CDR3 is TGTGCCAGCAGCGACAACAGGCCCTATGGCTACACCTTC.

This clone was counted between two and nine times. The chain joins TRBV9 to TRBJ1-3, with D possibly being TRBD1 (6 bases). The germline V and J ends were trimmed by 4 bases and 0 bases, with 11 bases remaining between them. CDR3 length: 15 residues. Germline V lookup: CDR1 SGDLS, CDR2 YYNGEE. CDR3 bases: TGTGCCAGCAGCCCCCGGGACATCTCTGGAAACACCATATATTTT. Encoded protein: CASSPRDISGNTIYF.

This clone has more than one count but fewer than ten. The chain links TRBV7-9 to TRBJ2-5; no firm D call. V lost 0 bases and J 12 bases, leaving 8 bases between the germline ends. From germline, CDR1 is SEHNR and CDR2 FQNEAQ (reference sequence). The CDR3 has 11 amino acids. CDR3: CASSLATKKYF. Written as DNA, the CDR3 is TGTGCCAGCAGCTTAGCTACTAAAAAGTACTTC.

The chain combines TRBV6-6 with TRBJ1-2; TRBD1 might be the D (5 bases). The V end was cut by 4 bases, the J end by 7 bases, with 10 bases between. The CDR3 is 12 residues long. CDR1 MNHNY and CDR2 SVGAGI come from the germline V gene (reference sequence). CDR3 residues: CASSSGVFGYTF. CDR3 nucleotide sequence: TGTGCCAGCAGTTCGGGGGTCTTTGGCTACACCTTC.

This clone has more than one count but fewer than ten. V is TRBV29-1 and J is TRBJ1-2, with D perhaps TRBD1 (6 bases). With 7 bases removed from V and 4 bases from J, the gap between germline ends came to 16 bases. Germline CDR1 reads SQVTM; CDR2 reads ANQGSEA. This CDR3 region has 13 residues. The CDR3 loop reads CSAPTQGFYGYTF. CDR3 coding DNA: TGCAGCGCCCCTACCCAGGGGTTCTATGGCTACACCTTC.

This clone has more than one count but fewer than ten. CDR3 sequence reads: CAWMGTGDGGYTF. Written as DNA, the CDR3 is TGTGCCTGGATGGGGACAGGAGACGGTGGCTACACCTTC. The chain couples TRBV30 to TRBJ1-2; TRBD1 aligns across 8 bases. The CDR3 is 13 amino acids. Germline CDR1 and CDR2: GTSNPN and SVGIG (reference sequence). The V gene end was trimmed by 4 bases and the J gene end by 7 bases; junction bases not matched to a gene: 8. The full variable domain, completed using reference TRBV30 and TRBJ1-2, is SQTIHQWPATLVQPVGSPLSLECTVEGTSNPNLYWYRQAAGRGLQLLFYSVGIGQISSEVPQNLSASRPQDRQFILSSKKLLLSDSGFYLCAWMGTGDGGYTFGSGTRLTVV.

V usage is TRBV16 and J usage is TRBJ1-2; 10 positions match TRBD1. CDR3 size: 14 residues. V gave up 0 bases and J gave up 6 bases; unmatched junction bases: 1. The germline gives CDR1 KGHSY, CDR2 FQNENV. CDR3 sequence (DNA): TGTGCCAGCAGCCAATCGGGGACAGGGGATGGCTACACCTTC. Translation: CASSQSGTGDGYTF.

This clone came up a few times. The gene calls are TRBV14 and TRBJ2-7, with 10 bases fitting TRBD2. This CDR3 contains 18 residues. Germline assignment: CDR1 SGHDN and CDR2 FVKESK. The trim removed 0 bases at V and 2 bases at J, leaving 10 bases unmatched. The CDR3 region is CASSQEGSGRGSTYEQYF. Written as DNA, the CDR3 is TGTGCCAGCAGCCAAGAAGGGAGCGGGAGGGGCTCTACCTACGAGCAGTACTTC.

CDR3 in DNA: TGTGCCAGCAGCTTGCTGGTAGCGGGAGTTGGGGCCAACGTCCTGACTTTC. Protein: CASSLLVAGVGANVLTF. V is TRBV5-4 and J is TRBJ2-6, with 9 bases fitting TRBD2. Germline CDR1 is SGHNT and CDR2 is YYREEE (reference sequence). The CDR3 contains 17 residues. J lost 3 bases, V lost 1 base, and 5 bases had no gene match.

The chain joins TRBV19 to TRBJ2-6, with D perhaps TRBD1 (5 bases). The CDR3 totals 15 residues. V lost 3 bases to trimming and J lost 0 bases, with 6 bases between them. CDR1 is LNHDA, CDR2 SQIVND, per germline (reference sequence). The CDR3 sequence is CASSMGHSGANVLTF. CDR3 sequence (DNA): TGTGCCAGTAGTATGGGGCACTCTGGGGCCAACGTCCTGACTTTC.

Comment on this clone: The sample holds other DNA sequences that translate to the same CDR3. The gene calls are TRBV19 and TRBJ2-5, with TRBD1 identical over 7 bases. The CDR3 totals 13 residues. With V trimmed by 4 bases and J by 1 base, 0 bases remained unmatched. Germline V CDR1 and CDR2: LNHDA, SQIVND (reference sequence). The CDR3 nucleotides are TGTGCCAGTAGTAGGGACAGCCAAGAGACCCAGTACTTC. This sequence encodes CASSRDSQETQYF.

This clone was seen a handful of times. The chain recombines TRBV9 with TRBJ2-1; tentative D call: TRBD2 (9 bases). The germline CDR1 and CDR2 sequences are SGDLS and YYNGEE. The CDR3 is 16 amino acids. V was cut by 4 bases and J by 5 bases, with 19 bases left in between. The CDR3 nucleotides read TGTGCCAGCAGCCCCAGGGGGCGGGGGGGCGACAATGAGCAGTTCTTC. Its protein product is CASSPRGRGGDNEQFF.

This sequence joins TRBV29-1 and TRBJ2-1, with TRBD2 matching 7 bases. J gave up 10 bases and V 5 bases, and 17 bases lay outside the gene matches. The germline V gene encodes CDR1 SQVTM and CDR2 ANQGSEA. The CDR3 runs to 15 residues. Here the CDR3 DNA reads TGCAGCGTTTCGCGGGCGGGAGCGGCTCGAGACGAGCAGTTCTTC. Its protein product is CSVSRAGAARDEQFF.

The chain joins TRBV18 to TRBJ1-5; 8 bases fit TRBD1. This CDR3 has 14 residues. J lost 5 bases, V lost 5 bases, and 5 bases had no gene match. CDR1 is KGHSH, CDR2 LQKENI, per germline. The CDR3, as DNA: TGTGCCAGCTCAAGGGCAGGGGGCGATCAGCCCCAGCATTTT. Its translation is CASSRAGGDQPQHF. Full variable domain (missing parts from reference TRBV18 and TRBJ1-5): NAGVMQNPRHLVRRRGQEARLRCSPMKGHSHVYWYRQLPEEGLKFMVYLQKENIIDESGMPKERFSAEFPKEGPSILRIQQVVRGDSAAYFCASSRAGGDQPQHFGDGTRLSIL.

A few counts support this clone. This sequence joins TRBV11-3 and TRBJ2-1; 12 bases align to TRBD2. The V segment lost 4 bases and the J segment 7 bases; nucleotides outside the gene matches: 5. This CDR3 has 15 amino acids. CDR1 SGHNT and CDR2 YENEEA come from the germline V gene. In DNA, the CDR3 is TGTGCCAGCAGCTGGACTAGCGGGATCATGAATGAGCAGTTCTTC. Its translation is CASSWTSGIMNEQFF.

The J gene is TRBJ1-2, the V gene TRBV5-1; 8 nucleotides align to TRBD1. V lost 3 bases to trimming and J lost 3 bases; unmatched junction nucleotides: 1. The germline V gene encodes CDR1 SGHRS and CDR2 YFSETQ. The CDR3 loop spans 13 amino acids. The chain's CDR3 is CASSSDRDYGYTF. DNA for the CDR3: TGCGCCAGCAGCTCGGACAGGGACTATGGCTACACCTTC.

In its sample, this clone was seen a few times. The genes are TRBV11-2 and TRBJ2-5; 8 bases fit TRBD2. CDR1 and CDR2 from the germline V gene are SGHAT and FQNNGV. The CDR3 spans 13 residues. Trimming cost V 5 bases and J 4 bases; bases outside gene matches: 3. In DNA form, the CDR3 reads TGTGCCAGCAGCCCCGGGGGGGTAGAGACCCAGTACTTC. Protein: CASSPGGVETQYF.

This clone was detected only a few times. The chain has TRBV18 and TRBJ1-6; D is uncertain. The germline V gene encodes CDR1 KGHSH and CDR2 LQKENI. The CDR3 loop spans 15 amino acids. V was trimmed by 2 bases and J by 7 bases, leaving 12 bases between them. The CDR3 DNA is TGTGCCAGCTCACCAAAAGGCGGAGGGAATTCACCCCTCCACTTT. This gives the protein CASSPKGGGNSPLHF.

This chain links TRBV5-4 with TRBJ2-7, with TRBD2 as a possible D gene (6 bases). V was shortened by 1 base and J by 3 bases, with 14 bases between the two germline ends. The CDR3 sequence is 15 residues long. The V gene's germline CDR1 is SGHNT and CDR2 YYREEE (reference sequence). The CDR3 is CASSLPGTGVYEQYF. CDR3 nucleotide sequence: TGTGCCAGCAGCTTGCCAGGAACGGGGGTCTACGAGCAGTACTTC. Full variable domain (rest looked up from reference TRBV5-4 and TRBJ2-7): ETGVTQSPTHLIKTRGQQVTLRCSSQSGHNTVSWYQQALGQGPQFIFQYYREEENGRGNFPPRFSGLQFPNYSSELNVNALELDDSALYLCASSLPGTGVYEQYFGPGTRLTVT.

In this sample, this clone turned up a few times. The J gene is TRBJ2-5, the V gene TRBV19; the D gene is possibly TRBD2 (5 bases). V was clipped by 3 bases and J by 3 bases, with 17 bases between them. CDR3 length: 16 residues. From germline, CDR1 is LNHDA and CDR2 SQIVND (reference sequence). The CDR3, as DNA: TGTGCCAGTAGTATCGTCAGGTTCGGGGTCAAAGAGACCCAGTACTTC. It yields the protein CASSIVRFGVKETQYF. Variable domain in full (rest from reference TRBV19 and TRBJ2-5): DGGITQSPKYLFRKEGQNVTLSCEQNLNHDAMYWYRQDPGQGLRLIYYSQIVNDFQKGDIAEGYSVSREKKESFPLTVTSAQKNPTAFYLCASSIVRFGVKETQYFGPGTRLLVL.

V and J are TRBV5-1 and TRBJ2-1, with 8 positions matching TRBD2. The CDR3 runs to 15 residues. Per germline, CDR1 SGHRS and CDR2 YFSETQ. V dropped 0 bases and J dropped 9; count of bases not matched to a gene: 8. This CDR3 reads CASSLVPGGPGEQFF. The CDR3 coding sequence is TGCGCCAGCAGCTTGGTTCCGGGGGGGCCCGGTGAGCAGTTCTTC.

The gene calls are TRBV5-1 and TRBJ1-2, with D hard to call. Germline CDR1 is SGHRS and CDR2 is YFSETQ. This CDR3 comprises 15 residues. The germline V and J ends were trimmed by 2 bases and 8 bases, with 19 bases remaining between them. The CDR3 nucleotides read TGCGCCAGCAGCTTAAGGTCGGACCGGGCGGGAGGCTACACCTTC. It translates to CASSLRSDRAGGYTF.

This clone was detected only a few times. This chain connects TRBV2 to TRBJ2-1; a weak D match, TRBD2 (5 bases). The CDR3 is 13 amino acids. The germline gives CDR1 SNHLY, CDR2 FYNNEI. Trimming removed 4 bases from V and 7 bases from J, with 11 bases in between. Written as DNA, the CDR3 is TGTGCCAGCAGTGGAGGAGGAGTAAATGAGCAGTTCTTC. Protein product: CASSGGGVNEQFF. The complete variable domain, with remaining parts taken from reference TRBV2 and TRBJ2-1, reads EPEVTQTPSHQVTQMGQEVILRCVPISNHLYFYWYRQILGQKVEFLVSFYNNEISEKSEIFDDQFSVERPDGSNFTLKIRSTKLEDSAMYFCASSGGGVNEQFFGPGTRLTVL.

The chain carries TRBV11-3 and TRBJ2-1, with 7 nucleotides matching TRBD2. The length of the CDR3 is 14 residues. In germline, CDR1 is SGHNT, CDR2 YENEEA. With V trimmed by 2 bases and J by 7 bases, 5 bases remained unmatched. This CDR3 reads CASSLTRGVNEQFF. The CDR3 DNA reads TGTGCCAGCAGCTTAACCCGGGGGGTGAATGAGCAGTTCTTC.

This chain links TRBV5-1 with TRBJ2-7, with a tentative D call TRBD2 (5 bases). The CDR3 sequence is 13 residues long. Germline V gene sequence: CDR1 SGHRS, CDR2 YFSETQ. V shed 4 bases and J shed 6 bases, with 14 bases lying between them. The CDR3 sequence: CASSPGSSFEQYF. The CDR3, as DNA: TGCGCCAGCAGCCCTGGGAGCAGCTTCGAGCAGTACTTC.

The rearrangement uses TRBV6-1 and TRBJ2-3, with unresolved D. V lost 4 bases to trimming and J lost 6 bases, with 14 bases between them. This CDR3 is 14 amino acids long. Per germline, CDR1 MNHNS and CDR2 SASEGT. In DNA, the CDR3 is TGTGCCAGCAGTGCCGGGTCTCAGCCGGATACGCAGTATTTT. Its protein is CASSAGSQPDTQYF.

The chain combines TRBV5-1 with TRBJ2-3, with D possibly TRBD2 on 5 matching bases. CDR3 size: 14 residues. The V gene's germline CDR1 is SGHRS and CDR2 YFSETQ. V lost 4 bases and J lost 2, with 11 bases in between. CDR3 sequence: CASSPDSATDTQYF. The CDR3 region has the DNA TGCGCCAGCAGCCCGGACTCGGCCACAGATACGCAGTATTTT.

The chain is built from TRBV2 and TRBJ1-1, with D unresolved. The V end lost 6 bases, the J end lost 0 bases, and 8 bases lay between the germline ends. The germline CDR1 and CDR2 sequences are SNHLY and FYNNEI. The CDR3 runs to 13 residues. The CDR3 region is CASRVEMNTEAFF. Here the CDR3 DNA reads TGTGCCAGCAGAGTAGAAATGAACACTGAAGCTTTCTTT.

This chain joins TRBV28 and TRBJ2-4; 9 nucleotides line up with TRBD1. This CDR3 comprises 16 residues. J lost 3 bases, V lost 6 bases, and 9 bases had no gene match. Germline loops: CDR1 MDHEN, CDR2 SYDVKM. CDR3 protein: CASRTQGALGKNIQYF. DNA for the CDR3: TGTGCCAGCAGAACACAGGGGGCGTTGGGCAAAAACATTCAGTACTTC.

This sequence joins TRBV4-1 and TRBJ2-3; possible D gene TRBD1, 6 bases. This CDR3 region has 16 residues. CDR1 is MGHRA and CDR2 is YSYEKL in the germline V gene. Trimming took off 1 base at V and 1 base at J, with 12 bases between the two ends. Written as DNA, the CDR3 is TGCGCCAGCAGCCAAGCACGGGGACAAGGCACAGATACGCAGTATTTT. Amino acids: CASSQARGQGTDTQYF.